This TCR beta chain was documented in a study of T cells after posttransplantation cyclophosphamide. About this clone: As yet, its antigen is unknown.

Study conclusions and caveats: After PTCy, TRB diversity resembled that of CNI/methotrexate controls. Later blood repertoires were often dominated by clones from the donor CD8+ memory compartment. Tissue-infiltrating T cells from skin or gut overlapped little with blood T cells.

Some clones are missing from TCRdb's copy, which holds only in-frame ones; the method was immunoSEQ multiplex PCR. The top ten clones hold about 6.7% of a sample with 15,000 to 20,000 clones, about 85% of them seen once. Cyclophosphamide on days +3 and +4 followed busulfan-fludarabine conditioning and a marrow graft. Germline V gene data show CDR1 as MGHRA and CDR2 as YSYEKL. Between the trimmed V and J ends, which lost 4 bases and 11 bases, there was a span of 23 bases. The CDR3 totals 16 residues. The sequenced sample was PBMCs, obtained after allogeneic stem cell transplant with posttransplant cyclophosphamide. This TCR was sampled from a female patient in her 40s who received an allogeneic stem cell transplant from a related donor, was CMV-positive, and had no GVHD. Some T cells here may be from the graft donor. The V and J genes are TRBV4-1 and TRBJ1-4, with a weak D call TRBD1 (6 bases). The CDR3 region has the DNA TGCGCCAGCAGCCGGTCTCCCGGGACAAATACCGAGAAACTGTTTTTT. Residues: CASSRSPGTNTEKLFF.